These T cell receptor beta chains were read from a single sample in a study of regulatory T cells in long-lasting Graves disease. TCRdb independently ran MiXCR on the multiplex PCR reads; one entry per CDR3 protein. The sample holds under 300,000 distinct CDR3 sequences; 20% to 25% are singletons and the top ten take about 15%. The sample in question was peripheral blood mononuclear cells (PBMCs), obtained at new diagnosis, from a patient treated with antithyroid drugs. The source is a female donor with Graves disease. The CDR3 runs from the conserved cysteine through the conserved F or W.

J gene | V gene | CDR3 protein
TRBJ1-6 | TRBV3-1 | CASSRDSHGSPLHF
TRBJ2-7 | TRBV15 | CATSRGGPSNEQYF
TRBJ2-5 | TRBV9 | CASSWGQGAETQYF
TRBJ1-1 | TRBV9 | CASSVGTRTGNTEAFF
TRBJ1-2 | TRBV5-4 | CASSLGTGGANYGYTF
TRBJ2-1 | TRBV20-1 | CSASLPSGSVYNEQFF
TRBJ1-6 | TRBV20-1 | CSARALGGGANSPLHF
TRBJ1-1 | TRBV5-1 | CASRNQDGTEAFF
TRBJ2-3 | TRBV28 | CASSPAAGGAGDTQYF
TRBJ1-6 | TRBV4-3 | CASSQVGQSSSYNSPLHF
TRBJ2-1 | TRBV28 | CASRDRAYNEQFF
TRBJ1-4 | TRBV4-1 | CASSQGGTGAEKLFF